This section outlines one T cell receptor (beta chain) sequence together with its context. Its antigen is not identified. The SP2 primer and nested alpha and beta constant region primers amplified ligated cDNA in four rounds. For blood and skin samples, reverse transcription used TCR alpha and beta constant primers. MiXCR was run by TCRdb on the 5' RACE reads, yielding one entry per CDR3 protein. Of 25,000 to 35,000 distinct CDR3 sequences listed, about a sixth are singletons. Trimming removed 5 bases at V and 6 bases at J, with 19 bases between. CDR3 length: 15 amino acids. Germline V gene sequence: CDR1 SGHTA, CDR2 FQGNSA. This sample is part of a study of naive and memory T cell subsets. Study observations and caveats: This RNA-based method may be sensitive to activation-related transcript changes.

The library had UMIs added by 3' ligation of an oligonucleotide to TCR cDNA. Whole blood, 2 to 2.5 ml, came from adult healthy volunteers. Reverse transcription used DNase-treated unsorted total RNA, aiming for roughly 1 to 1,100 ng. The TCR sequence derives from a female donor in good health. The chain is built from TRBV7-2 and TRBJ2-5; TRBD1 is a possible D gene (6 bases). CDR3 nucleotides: TGTGCCAGCAGCCCGGACCAGAGAGGGGGAAAGACCCAGTACTTC. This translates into CASSPDQRGGKTQYF.